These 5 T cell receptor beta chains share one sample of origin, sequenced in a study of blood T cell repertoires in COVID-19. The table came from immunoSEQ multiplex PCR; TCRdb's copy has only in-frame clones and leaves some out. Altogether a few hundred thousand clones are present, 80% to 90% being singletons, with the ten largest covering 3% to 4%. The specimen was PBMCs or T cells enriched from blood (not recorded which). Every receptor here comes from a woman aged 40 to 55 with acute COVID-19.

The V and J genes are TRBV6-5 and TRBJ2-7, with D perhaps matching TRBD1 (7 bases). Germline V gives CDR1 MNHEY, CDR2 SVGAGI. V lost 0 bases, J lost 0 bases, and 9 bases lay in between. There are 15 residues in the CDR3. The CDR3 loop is CASSYSRDSSYEQYF. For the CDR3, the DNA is TGTGCCAGCAGTTACTCGCGGGACAGCTCCTACGAGCAGTACTTC.

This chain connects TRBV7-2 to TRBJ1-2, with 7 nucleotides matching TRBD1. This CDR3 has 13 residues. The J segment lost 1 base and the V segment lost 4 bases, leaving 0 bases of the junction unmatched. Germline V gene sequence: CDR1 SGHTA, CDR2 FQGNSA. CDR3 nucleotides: TGTGCCAGCAGCTGGGACAGTAACTATGGCTACACCTTC. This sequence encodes CASSWDSNYGYTF.

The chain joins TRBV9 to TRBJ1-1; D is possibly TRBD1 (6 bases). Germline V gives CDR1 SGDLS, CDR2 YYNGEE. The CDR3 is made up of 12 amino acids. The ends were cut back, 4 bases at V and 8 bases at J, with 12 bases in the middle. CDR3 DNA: TGTGCCAGCAGCCCACAGGGTGCGGAAGCTTTCTTT. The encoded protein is CASSPQGAEAFF. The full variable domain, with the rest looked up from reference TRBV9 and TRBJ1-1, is DSGVTQTPKHLITATGQRVTLRCSPRSGDLSVYWYQQSLDQGLQFLIQYYNGEERAKGNILERFSAQQFPDLHSELNLSSLELGDSALYFCASSPQGAEAFFGQGTRLTVV.

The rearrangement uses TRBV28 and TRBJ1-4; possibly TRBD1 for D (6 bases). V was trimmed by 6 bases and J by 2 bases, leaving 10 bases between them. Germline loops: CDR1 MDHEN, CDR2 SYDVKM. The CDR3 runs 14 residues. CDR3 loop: CASRYRVTNEKLFF. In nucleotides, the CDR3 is TGTGCCAGCAGATACAGGGTCACTAATGAAAAACTGTTTTTT.

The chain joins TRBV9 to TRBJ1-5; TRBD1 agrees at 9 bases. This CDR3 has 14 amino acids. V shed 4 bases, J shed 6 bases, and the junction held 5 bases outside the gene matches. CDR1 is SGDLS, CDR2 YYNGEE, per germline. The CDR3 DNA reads TGTGCCAGCAGCCCCGGACAGGGGAGTCAGCCCCAGCATTTT. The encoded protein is CASSPGQGSQPQHF.